The 32 T cell receptor beta chains below were found in one sample sequenced in a study of cytomegalovirus exposure and HLA in healthy donors. PCR primers comprised 60 Vbeta and 13 Jbeta primers. Data came from immunoSEQ multiplex PCR; TCRdb stores just in-frame clones and leaves some out. Here the sample spans 85,000 to 100,000 clones, under 80% being singletons. The sample consisted of PBMCs. Receptors originate from a woman aged 25 to 39 in good health and CMV-seronegative.

The V gene is TRBV7-6, the J gene TRBJ1-2; 7 positions agree with TRBD1. The CDR3 loop spans 13 amino acids. Trimming at V came to 5 bases and at J to 2 bases, leaving 2 bases not matched to a gene. Germline CDR1 and CDR2: SGHVS and FNYEAQ. CDR3 sequence reads: CASSKQGNYGYTF. As DNA, the CDR3 is TGTGCCAGCAGCAAACAGGGGAACTATGGCTACACCTTC.

The chain has TRBV6-6 and TRBJ1-1; 10 bases align to TRBD1. The CDR3 sequence is 14 residues long. The V and J ends lost 6 bases and 9 bases, in that order; junction bases with no gene match: 10. In germline, CDR1 is MNHNY, CDR2 SVGAGI (reference sequence). The CDR3 nucleotides read TGTGCCAGCAGCCCTCGGGACAGGGGATTTCAAGCTTTCTTT. Protein: CASSPRDRGFQAFF.

This clone was counted a few times. V gene TRBV5-1 combines with J gene TRBJ1-3; D remains unclear. V dropped 4 bases and J dropped 3 bases, with 17 bases sitting between them. Germline assignment: CDR1 SGHRS and CDR2 YFSETQ. The CDR3 has 16 residues. CDR3 protein: CASSTGEGGNGNTIYF. CDR3 nucleotides: TGCGCCAGCAGCACTGGTGAGGGAGGGAATGGAAACACCATATATTTT.

The chain recombines TRBV28 with TRBJ1-3; D is ambiguous. Germline CDR1 is MDHEN and CDR2 is SYDVKM. The CDR3 spans 13 residues. V gave up 6 bases and J gave up 1 base, with 7 bases separating them. CDR3 coding DNA: TGTGCCAGCAGGCCGGGGTCTGGAAACACCATATATTTT. Amino acids: CASRPGSGNTIYF.

The chain links TRBV6-5 to TRBJ2-1; 13 positions match TRBD2. Germline V CDR1 and CDR2: MNHEY, SVGAGI. The CDR3 has 15 residues. Trimming removed 10 bases from V and 7 bases from J; junction bases left unmatched: 10. Here the CDR3 reads CAIHRTSGGGNEQFF. CDR3 in DNA: TGTGCCATCCACCGGACTAGCGGGGGAGGGAATGAGCAGTTCTTC.

This chain uses TRBV7-2 with TRBJ2-1; D is possibly TRBD2 (5 bases). This CDR3 is 16 amino acids long. The germline gives CDR1 SGHTA, CDR2 FQGNSA. V was pared by 6 bases and J by 4 bases, with 19 bases between. CDR3 protein: CASSSDGAWRYNEQFF. The CDR3 DNA is TGTGCCAGCAGTTCCGACGGCGCTTGGAGGTACAATGAGCAGTTCTTC.

The chain carries TRBV19 and TRBJ1-5, with D possibly TRBD1 on 6 matching bases. Germline CDR1 reads LNHDA; CDR2 reads SQIVND (reference sequence). The CDR3 totals 16 residues. Trimming left V 3 bases short and J 5 bases short, with 17 bases between. CDR3 sequence reads: CASSMPHGRGYQPQHF. The CDR3, as DNA: TGTGCCAGTAGTATGCCCCACGGCAGGGGCTATCAGCCCCAGCATTTT.

This clone has just one count. The chain has TRBV2 and TRBJ1-6; the match to TRBD1 covers 10 bases. Germline CDR1 reads SNHLY; CDR2 reads FYNNEI. The CDR3 runs to 14 residues. Trimming took 6 bases from V and 11 from J; bases not matched to a gene: 7. CDR3 protein: CASRTGQGTPPLHF. The CDR3 DNA reads TGTGCCAGCAGAACGGGACAGGGGACGCCACCCCTCCACTTT. Supplemented by reference TRBV2 and TRBJ1-6, the full variable domain reads EPEVTQTPSHQVTQMGQEVILRCVPISNHLYFYWYRQILGQKVEFLVSFYNNEISEKSEIFDDQFSVERPDGSNFTLKIRSTKLEDSAMYFCASRTGQGTPPLHFGNGTRLTVT.

This clone appeared a few times. The rearrangement uses TRBV28 and TRBJ1-2; D remains unclear. Germline-derived CDR1 and CDR2 are MDHEN and SYDVKM. V lost 2 bases and J 8 bases, leaving 12 bases between the germline ends. CDR3 length equals 13 residues. Here the CDR3 DNA reads TGTGCCAGCAGTTTAGCACACTCGGGAGGCTACACCTTC. Encoded protein: CASSLAHSGGYTF.

This clone turned up a few times. This chain joins TRBV6-5 and TRBJ2-3; 8 positions match TRBD1. The CDR3 sequence is 16 residues long. V shed 3 bases and J 3 bases; nucleotides not matched to a gene: 8. Germline loops: CDR1 MNHEY, CDR2 SVGAGI. CDR3 region: CASSYGGGQGTDTQYF. CDR3 sequence (DNA): TGTGCCAGCAGTTATGGTGGAGGACAGGGAACAGATACGCAGTATTTT.

J is TRBJ1-1 and V is TRBV6-1; TRBD1 matches 9 bases. Germline V gene sequence: CDR1 MNHNS, CDR2 SASEGT. The CDR3 loop spans 15 amino acids. V lost 8 bases to trimming and J lost 1 base; unmatched junction nucleotides: 8. The CDR3 loop reads CASHTGQGTNTEAFF. CDR3 DNA: TGTGCCAGCCACACGGGACAGGGTACGAACACTGAAGCTTTCTTT.

The sample holds a few counts of this clone. The CDR3 protein is CASSLGYEQYF. For the CDR3, the DNA is TGTGCCAGCAGCCTCGGGTACGAGCAGTACTTC. The chain links TRBV4-2 to TRBJ2-7; no reliable D call. CDR3 length: 11 amino acids. Germline values: CDR1 LGHNA, CDR2 YNFKEQ. Trimming removed 4 bases from V and 4 bases from J, with 5 bases in between.

This clone has more than one count but fewer than ten. This chain uses TRBV6-5 with TRBJ2-1; 7 positions agree with TRBD1. The CDR3 contains 15 residues. V lost 6 bases to trimming and J lost 2 bases; unmatched junction nucleotides: 7. Germline V gene data show CDR1 as MNHEY and CDR2 as SVGAGI. CDR3 amino acids: CASSDDGQAYNEQFF. The CDR3 DNA reads TGTGCCAGCAGCGACGACGGACAGGCCTACAATGAGCAGTTCTTC.

The V and J genes are TRBV5-1 and TRBJ1-5; tentatively, D is TRBD1 (6 bases). CDR3 length: 16 amino acids. CDR1 is SGHRS, CDR2 YFSETQ, per germline. V was pared by 4 bases and J by 3 bases, with 17 bases between. The CDR3 nucleotides read TGCGCCAGCAGCACCACACCGGGACAACCCAATCAGCCCCAGCATTTT. Residues: CASSTTPGQPNQPQHF.

The V and J genes are TRBV19 and TRBJ1-1, with D unclear. The CDR3 runs 15 residues. V was trimmed by 5 bases and J by 5 bases, leaving 18 bases between them. Germline V gives CDR1 LNHDA, CDR2 SQIVND (reference sequence). CDR3 in DNA: TGTGCCAGTAGTTGGAGTGATCCCACGGTGACTGAAGCTTTCTTT. Translating gives CASSWSDPTVTEAFF. The whole variable domain, filled in from reference TRBV19 and TRBJ1-1, reads DGGITQSPKYLFRKEGQNVTLSCEQNLNHDAMYWYRQDPGQGLRLIYYSQIVNDFQKGDIAEGYSVSREKKESFPLTVTSAQKNPTAFYLCASSWSDPTVTEAFFGQGTRLTVV.

This clone appeared a single time. The chain is built from TRBV4-1 and TRBJ1-1; TRBD1 aligns across 9 bases. Unmatched junction bases numbered 8, after V lost 1 base and J lost 2 bases. Germline CDR1 and CDR2: MGHRA and YSYEKL. The CDR3 has 17 amino acids. The CDR3: CASSQVPGQGGNTEAFF. The CDR3 nucleotides are TGCGCCAGCAGCCAAGTCCCGGGACAGGGAGGTAACACTGAAGCTTTCTTT.

This clone was seen a few times. The chain has TRBV25-1 and TRBJ1-6; tentative D call: TRBD1 (6 bases). From germline, CDR1 is MGHDK and CDR2 SYGVNS. V was pared by 3 bases and J by 11 bases, with 20 bases between. This CDR3 has 16 amino acids. The CDR3 is CASSELRDTGWAPLHF. The CDR3 DNA is TGTGCCAGCAGTGAGCTTAGGGACACCGGATGGGCACCCCTCCACTTT.

This clone was picked up a small number of times. This sequence joins TRBV2 and TRBJ1-2, with D possibly matching TRBD1 (5 bases). With 2 bases removed from V and 8 bases from J, the gap between germline ends came to 9 bases. CDR3 length: 12 residues. Germline CDR1 SNHLY, CDR2 FYNNEI. In DNA, the CDR3 is TGTGCCAGCAGTGAAAGGGGCTACGGCTACACCTTC. It yields the protein CASSERGYGYTF.

The rearrangement uses TRBV4-3 and TRBJ1-1; D ambiguous. Looked up from germline, CDR1 is LGHNA and CDR2 is YSLEER. Between the trimmed V and J ends, which lost 4 bases and 1 base, there was a span of 10 bases. The CDR3 sequence is 14 residues long. The CDR3 bases are TGCGCCAGCAGCCGGATAGGGAGGAACACTGAAGCTTTCTTT. It specifies CASSRIGRNTEAFF.

The chain employs TRBV5-4 and TRBJ1-4; 9 nucleotides align to TRBD1. Looked up from germline, CDR1 is SGHNT and CDR2 is YYREEE (reference sequence). The CDR3 has 15 amino acids. Trimming took 5 bases from V and 8 from J; bases not matched to a gene: 10. The CDR3 sequence: CASSPDGTGREKLFF. Here the CDR3 DNA reads TGTGCCAGCAGTCCTGACGGGACAGGGCGCGAAAAACTGTTTTTT.

This chain uses TRBV7-3 with TRBJ1-1; D is uncertain. V lost 0 bases to trimming and J lost 1 base, with 6 bases between them. Germline V gene sequence: CDR1 SGHTA, CDR2 FQGTGA. The CDR3 is 14 residues long. In DNA, the CDR3 is TGTGCCAGCAGCTTAACGAACGGGAACACTGAAGCTTTCTTT. It specifies CASSLTNGNTEAFF.

The genes are TRBV19 and TRBJ1-1; weak D call: TRBD1 (5 bases). The CDR3 length is 12 residues. CDR1 LNHDA and CDR2 SQIVND come from the germline V gene (reference sequence). With 5 bases removed from V and 4 bases from J, the gap between germline ends came to 8 bases. The CDR3 sequence: CASSQGATEAFF. CDR3 sequence (DNA): TGTGCCAGTAGTCAGGGTGCCACTGAAGCTTTCTTT.

This clone was seen just once. The rearrangement uses TRBV4-1 and TRBJ1-2; D uncertain. Germline V gene lookup returns CDR1 MGHRA and CDR2 YSYEKL. The CDR3 covers 15 residues. Between the trimmed V and J ends, which lost 0 bases and 4 bases, there was a span of 12 bases. The CDR3 DNA is TGCGCCAGCAGCCAAGATATTGGCGCGGGCTATGGCTACACCTTC. It encodes CASSQDIGAGYGYTF.

This sequence joins TRBV6-6 and TRBJ2-7; weak D call: TRBD1 (6 bases). Germline V gene data show CDR1 as MNHNY and CDR2 as SVGAGI (reference sequence). CDR3 length equals 12 residues. Trimming took off 5 bases at V and 3 bases at J, with 8 bases between the two ends. The CDR3 region is CASSRTDYEQYF. In DNA, the CDR3 is TGTGCCAGCAGTCGGACAGACTACGAGCAGTACTTC.

The chain couples TRBV28 to TRBJ2-7, with D maybe TRBD2 (5 bases). The CDR3 runs to 13 residues. Germline CDR1 and CDR2: MDHEN and SYDVKM. V was shortened by 6 bases and J by 3 bases, with 12 bases between the two germline ends. CDR3 loop: CASRTGLRYEQYF. The CDR3 DNA is TGTGCCAGCAGAACCGGACTTCGCTACGAGCAGTACTTC.

V gene TRBV28 combines with J gene TRBJ1-2; 11 bases map to TRBD1. The CDR3 extends over 17 amino acids. The junction had 14 bases not matched to a gene; V was cut back by 5 bases and J by 6 bases. CDR1 is MDHEN, CDR2 SYDVKM, per germline. CDR3 sequence: CASSKLGTGGWADGYTF. In DNA, the CDR3 is TGTGCCAGCAGTAAACTAGGGACAGGGGGTTGGGCTGATGGCTACACCTTC.

The chain uses TRBV7-2 and TRBJ2-5; 15 nucleotides align to TRBD2. The CDR3 sequence is 16 residues long. The ends lost 3 bases at V and 6 bases at J; junction bases unmatched: 5. CDR1 SGHTA and CDR2 FQGNSA come from the germline V gene. CDR3 coding DNA: TGTGCCAGCAGCTTTGGACTAGCGGGAGGGCTACAGACCCAGTACTTC. Its protein product is CASSFGLAGGLQTQYF.

The chain joins TRBV6-1 to TRBJ2-7; 8 bases are a match to TRBD1. Germline-derived CDR1 and CDR2 are MNHNS and SASEGT. The CDR3 loop spans 15 amino acids. The trim removed 5 bases at V and 3 bases at J, leaving 9 bases unmatched. In nucleotides, the CDR3 is TGTGCCAGCAGTTCACCGGGACAGGTGATCTACGAGCAGTACTTC. It translates to CASSSPGQVIYEQYF.

There are a few counts of this clone. V is TRBV4-1 and J is TRBJ1-5, with 9 bases that match TRBD1. The CDR3 length is 17 residues. The junction had 9 bases not matched to a gene; V was cut back by 1 base and J by 5 bases. Germline CDR1 reads MGHRA; CDR2 reads YSYEKL. The CDR3 nucleotides are TGCGCCAGCAGCCAAGCCCTGAGGGACAGGGCGGATCAGCCCCAGCATTTT. Translated, it gives CASSQALRDRADQPQHF.

The chain employs TRBV5-1 and TRBJ1-4, with a weak D call TRBD1 (6 bases). Germline V lookup: CDR1 SGHRS, CDR2 YFSETQ. With 0 bases removed from V and 2 bases from J, the gap between germline ends came to 14 bases. The length of the CDR3 is 17 residues. CDR3: CASSLDQGRSTNEKLFF. For the CDR3, the DNA is TGCGCCAGCAGCTTGGACCAGGGGCGCAGCACTAATGAAAAACTGTTTTTT.

V is TRBV9 and J is TRBJ1-3; 8 positions match TRBD1. Germline V gene sequence: CDR1 SGDLS, CDR2 YYNGEE. V was clipped by 4 bases and J by 4 bases; unmatched bases: 10. The CDR3 loop spans 16 amino acids. CDR3 sequence (DNA): TGTGCCAGCAGCCCCGGACAGGGTCGCTCGGGAAACACCATATATTTT. Amino acids: CASSPGQGRSGNTIYF.

The chain links TRBV7-7 to TRBJ2-3; 14 nucleotides align to TRBD2. Germline V gene data show CDR1 as SSHAT and CDR2 as FNYEAQ (reference sequence). V gave up 1 base and J gave up 5 bases; unmatched junction bases: 2. The CDR3 consists of 16 residues. The CDR3 nucleotides are TGTGCCAGCAGCTTAGGGACTAGCGGGGGGAAAGATACGCAGTATTTT. Translated: CASSLGTSGGKDTQYF.